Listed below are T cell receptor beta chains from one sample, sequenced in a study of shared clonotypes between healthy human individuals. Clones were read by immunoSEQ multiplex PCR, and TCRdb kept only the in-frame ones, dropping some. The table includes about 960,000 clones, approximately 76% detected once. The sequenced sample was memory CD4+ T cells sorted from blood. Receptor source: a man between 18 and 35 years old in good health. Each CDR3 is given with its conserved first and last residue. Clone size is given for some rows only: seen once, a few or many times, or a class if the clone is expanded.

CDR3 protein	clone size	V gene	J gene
CASSAGPSFISGANVLTF	once	TRBV5-6	TRBJ2-6
CASSFRGSGGNEQFF	few	TRBV11-1	TRBJ2-1
CASSEGTSGGRAGETQYF	-	TRBV6-1	TRBJ2-5
CAWDLQSTEAFF	once	TRBV30	TRBJ1-1
CASSALILAGDSYEQYF	-	TRBV6-1	TRBJ2-7
CASRVGTSGIYNEQFF	-	TRBV5-4	TRBJ2-1
CASSSGTGLFGYTF	-	TRBV5-6	TRBJ1-2
CAWGQGKNQPQHF	few	TRBV30	TRBJ1-5
CASAPGGRSYEQYF	few	TRBV28	TRBJ2-7
CASSPSGGVNEKLFF	-	TRBV18	TRBJ1-4
CASSLAGFGTDTQYF	-	TRBV5-1	TRBJ2-3
CASSLTGFAGPKETQYF	few	TRBV5-4	TRBJ2-5
CASSVSSGSYNEQFF	few	TRBV9	TRBJ2-1
CASSLEGIQYF	few	TRBV7-9	TRBJ2-4
CASSRGSDEKLFF	-	TRBV19	TRBJ1-4
CASSERVGETQYF	-	TRBV6-1	TRBJ2-5
CASRRGPEQETQYF	few	TRBV5-1	TRBJ2-5
CASRPQGAGTDTQYF	-	TRBV5-1	TRBJ2-3
CASSRDPYNEQFF	-	TRBV9	TRBJ2-1
CASLSIVNYGYTF	-	TRBV6-6	TRBJ1-2
CASSLAGGRGYEQYF	-	TRBV7-9	TRBJ2-7
CASSYRTGANTGELFF	-	TRBV11-2	TRBJ2-2
CASSLGVASSYNEQFF	-	TRBV7-6	TRBJ2-1
CASSEALKITSDTQYF	many	TRBV6-1	TRBJ2-3
CASKAENTGELFF	-	TRBV2	TRBJ2-2
CASRVGGAGYQPQHF	-	TRBV6-5	TRBJ1-5
CASSLVAASYNEQFF	-	TRBV7-2	TRBJ2-1
CAWSPSPQSPLHF	few	TRBV30	TRBJ1-6
CASSSVDRGTQYF	-	TRBV5-1	TRBJ2-3
CASSLGTLRNQPQHF	-	TRBV5-1	TRBJ1-5
CASSPGLTNTGELFF	-	TRBV7-3	TRBJ2-2
CASSLVAFHQPQHF	-	TRBV7-2	TRBJ1-5
CASSEGQVDNQPQHF	-	TRBV2	TRBJ1-5
CASSPQTGGGETQYF	-	TRBV7-2	TRBJ2-5
CASSDRVNYGYTF	-	TRBV6-1	TRBJ1-2
CASSLEGPGELFF	once	TRBV11-3	TRBJ2-2
CASSLNVNPPQYF	-	TRBV7-2	TRBJ2-5
CASSKVRGQGRIEQYF	-	TRBV21-1	TRBJ2-7
CAISGETRGADTQYF	-	TRBV10-3	TRBJ2-3
CASSRGQGGDQPQHF	-	TRBV6-1	TRBJ1-5
CASSYIDNEQFF	-	TRBV6-6	TRBJ2-1
CASSHGTRTDLDGYTF	-	TRBV4-1	TRBJ1-2
CASSFRQNTGELFF	-	TRBV7-9	TRBJ2-2
CASSQEAQSGANVLTF	once	TRBV4-3	TRBJ2-6